The T cell receptor beta chain under discussion was sequenced for a study of blood T cell repertoires in COVID-19. Study overall: Samples representing acute and convalescent COVID-19 were sourced from the United States, Italy and Spain. The cDNA or gDNA used as material had been derived from T cells, B-cell-depleted T cells, or PBMCs.

Original processing notes: It was from reference gene primer amplification that nucleated cell counts were estimated. Libraries were prepared by immunoSEQ multiplex PCR; TCRdb keeps only in-frame clonotypes and omits some of them. V and J calls and clone size are given by that table; D and trimming were obtained from the DNA. The sample carries about 210,000 clones, 89% recorded once. The TCR originated in a woman between 40 and 50 years old with acute or convalescent COVID-19. The source material was peripheral blood.

CDR3 protein: CASSPRGWTDAANYGYTF. Here the CDR3 DNA reads TGTGCCAGCTCACCAAGGGGTTGGACGGATGCTGCAAACTATGGCTACACCTTC. The chain recombines TRBV18 with TRBJ1-2; D may be TRBD1 (5 bases). V was pared by 2 bases and J by 2 bases, with 21 bases between. From germline, CDR1 is KGHSH and CDR2 LQKENI. This CDR3 is 18 amino acids long.